These 30 T cell receptor beta chains were sequenced from one sample in a study of cytomegalovirus exposure and HLA in healthy donors (dated by TCRdb to 2016 to 2017). The library was obtained by the immunoSEQ multiplex PCR assay. A mixture of 60 forward primers for TCR Vbeta segments and 13 reverse primers for TCR Jbeta segments was used in the multiplex PCR. This immuneACCESS table, as held by TCRdb, lists in-frame sequences with V and J called but not all clones. Of the missing ones, under half trace to an unresolved V gene in checked studies; the others have no known cause. The sample yields roughly 200,000 clones; 85% were counted once. The ten most abundant clones make up 2% to 2.5% of the sample. Source material: PBMCs. The receptors were sampled from a woman in her forties or fifties in good health and CMV-seronegative.

V usage is TRBV11-2 and J usage is TRBJ2-5; D unresolved. Germline lookup yields CDR1 SGHAT and CDR2 FQNNGV. This CDR3 spans 12 amino acids. Trimming left V 5 bases short and J 5 bases short, with 9 bases between. The CDR3 loop is CASSHLEETQYF. The CDR3 nucleotides are TGTGCCAGCAGCCACCTGGAGGAGACCCAGTACTTC. Drawing the rest from reference TRBV11-2 and TRBJ2-5, the complete variable domain is EAGVAQSPRYKIIEKRQSVAFWCNPISGHATLYWYQQILGQGPKLLIQFQNNGVVDDSQLPKDRFSAERLKGVDSTLKIQPAKLEDSAVYLCASSHLEETQYFGPGTRLLVL.

The chain links TRBV10-3 to TRBJ1-1; D is ambiguous. Germline CDR1 ENHRY, CDR2 SYGVKD. The CDR3 contains 16 residues. V gave up 2 bases and J gave up 1 base, with 14 bases separating them. The DNA for the CDR3 is TGTGCCATCAGTGAGCCTTCCCACACCTCGAACACTGAAGCTTTCTTT. This sequence encodes CAISEPSHTSNTEAFF.

The chain links TRBV7-2 to TRBJ2-1; 10 bases line up with TRBD2. Germline V gene sequence: CDR1 SGHTA, CDR2 FQGNSA. Unmatched junction bases numbered 8, after V lost 2 bases and J lost 10 bases. The CDR3 sequence is 15 residues long. Here the CDR3 reads CASSLKVAGGREQFF. The CDR3 DNA reads as TGTGCCAGCAGCTTAAAGGTAGCGGGAGGTAGGGAGCAGTTCTTC.

This clone occurred once. This chain links TRBV9 with TRBJ2-3; 16 positions match TRBD2. This CDR3 is 21 amino acids long. From germline, CDR1 is SGDLS and CDR2 YYNGEE. The V segment lost 3 bases and the J segment 5 bases; nucleotides outside the gene matches: 18. CDR3 residues: CASSASETPGLAGGLEDTQYF. DNA for the CDR3: TGTGCCAGCAGCGCATCAGAGACTCCGGGACTAGCGGGAGGGCTCGAAGATACGCAGTATTTT.

This sequence joins TRBV5-1 and TRBJ1-5; D not resolved. The V gene's germline CDR1 is SGHRS and CDR2 YFSETQ. The V and J ends lost 3 bases and 0 bases respectively, with 7 bases between them. CDR3 size: 14 residues. CDR3: CASSSGDSNQPQHF. Here the CDR3 DNA reads TGCGCCAGCAGCTCCGGGGATAGCAATCAGCCCCAGCATTTT.

This clone appeared a single time. The chain combines TRBV20-1 with TRBJ2-3; 7 positions match TRBD2. Trimming at V came to 2 bases and at J to 10 bases, leaving 3 bases not matched to a gene. The CDR3 has 11 amino acids. The germline V gene encodes CDR1 DFQATT and CDR2 SNEGSKA (reference sequence). CDR3 protein: CSARLAGPQYF. Written as DNA, the CDR3 is TGCAGTGCTAGATTAGCGGGTCCGCAGTATTTT.

The V and J genes are TRBV2 and TRBJ1-2; TRBD1 matches 7 bases. Germline V gene data show CDR1 as SNHLY and CDR2 as FYNNEI. The CDR3 is 14 amino acids. The V segment lost 7 bases and the J segment 7 bases; nucleotides outside the gene matches: 12. CDR3 sequence (DNA): TGTGCCAGCACGGTGGAGGGGGCAGCGGGTGGCTACACCTTC. This gives the protein CASTVEGAAGGYTF.

The rearrangement joins TRBV4-3 to TRBJ1-3; the match to TRBD1 covers 8 bases. Germline CDR1 and CDR2: LGHNA and YSLEER. The CDR3 is made up of 14 amino acids. V gave up 4 bases and J gave up 2 bases; unmatched junction bases: 1. The CDR3 sequence: CASSLQGAGNTIYF. The CDR3 DNA reads as TGCGCCAGCAGCCTACAGGGGGCTGGAAACACCATATATTTT.

The chain links TRBV5-4 to TRBJ2-1; 10 bases match TRBD2. This CDR3 region has 15 residues. The V gene end was trimmed by 0 bases and the J gene end by 5 bases; junction bases not matched to a gene: 2. Germline CDR1 and CDR2: SGHNT and YYREEE (reference sequence). The CDR3 DNA is TGTGCCAGCAGCTTGGGTCTAGCGGGAGACAATGAGCAGTTCTTC. Translated: CASSLGLAGDNEQFF.

The genes are TRBV28 and TRBJ1-5, with no clear D. The germline gives CDR1 MDHEN, CDR2 SYDVKM. This CDR3 is 17 amino acids long. The V gene lost 1 base and the J gene lost 2 bases, with 15 bases spanning the gap. CDR3 protein: CASSLSGRVIGNQPQHF. For the CDR3, the DNA is TGTGCCAGCAGTTTATCTGGGAGGGTGATTGGCAATCAGCCCCAGCATTTT.

This clone has just a few counts. The gene calls are TRBV18 and TRBJ2-1, with TRBD2 matching over 7 bases. Losses at the gene ends were 2 bases for V and 9 bases for J; bases not matched to a gene: 4. Germline CDR1 is KGHSH and CDR2 is LQKENI. The CDR3 has 13 residues. DNA for the CDR3: TGTGCCAGCTCACCAGGGGCGGGAGCTGAGCAGTTCTTC. Encoded protein: CASSPGAGAEQFF.

The genes are TRBV28 and TRBJ2-3; 12 nucleotides match TRBD2. After removal of 7 bases from V and 6 bases from J, the junction contained 8 bases not matched to a gene. In germline, CDR1 is MDHEN, CDR2 SYDVKM. The CDR3 runs to 15 residues. This CDR3 reads CASILGLAGGDTQYF. The CDR3 DNA is TGTGCCAGCATCTTGGGGCTAGCGGGAGGGGATACGCAGTATTTT.

This sequence joins TRBV6-5 and TRBJ1-2; TRBD1 might be the D (6 bases). In germline, CDR1 is MNHEY, CDR2 SVGAGI. The CDR3 sequence is 15 residues long. Trimming left V 2 bases short and J 6 bases short, with 16 bases between. CDR3: CASSYGGRGPDGYTF. As DNA, the CDR3 is TGTGCCAGCAGTTACGGGGGCAGGGGCCCGGATGGCTACACCTTC.

The chain couples TRBV5-1 to TRBJ1-6, with a weak D call TRBD1 (6 bases). This CDR3 region has 14 residues. Germline V gene sequence: CDR1 SGHRS, CDR2 YFSETQ. The V end lost 5 bases, the J end lost 6 bases, and 12 bases lay between the germline ends. The CDR3 DNA reads TGCGCCAGCAGATCAGGGGACCCTAATTCACCCCTCCACTTT. This encodes CASRSGDPNSPLHF.

The chain recombines TRBV9 with TRBJ2-1; 13 bases fit TRBD2. This CDR3 comprises 15 residues. With V trimmed by 4 bases and J by 5 bases, 3 bases remained unmatched. Looked up from germline, CDR1 is SGDLS and CDR2 is YYNGEE. The CDR3 sequence is CASSSGLAGHNEQFF. CDR3 nucleotide sequence: TGTGCCAGCAGCTCGGGACTAGCGGGACACAATGAGCAGTTCTTC.

The chain has TRBV7-2 and TRBJ2-3; D not certain. V dropped 1 base and J dropped 1 base, with 12 bases sitting between them. Germline V CDR1 and CDR2: SGHTA, FQGNSA. CDR3 length equals 16 residues. Here the CDR3 DNA reads TGTGCCAGCAGCTTAGTTTTAGTTCATCGCACAGATACGCAGTATTTT. Amino acid sequence: CASSLVLVHRTDTQYF.

This clone has just a few counts. This chain connects TRBV10-1 to TRBJ2-7; TRBD2 aligns across 11 bases. The CDR3 totals 16 residues. After removal of 4 bases from V and 7 bases from J, the junction contained 12 bases not matched to a gene. The V gene's germline CDR1 is WNHNN and CDR2 SYGVQD (reference sequence). The CDR3 here is CASSVATSGTGLEQYF. The CDR3 DNA reads TGCGCCAGCAGTGTTGCGACTAGCGGGACTGGTTTAGAGCAGTACTTC.

The rearrangement joins TRBV7-6 to TRBJ1-5; TRBD1 matches at 7 bases. The J segment lost 9 bases and the V segment lost 5 bases, leaving 10 bases of the junction unmatched. Germline V gives CDR1 SGHVS, CDR2 FNYEAQ. This CDR3 is 14 amino acids long. The CDR3 sequence is CASSLLQGRGPQHF. The CDR3 region has the DNA TGTGCCAGCAGCCTACTACAGGGGCGGGGGCCCCAGCATTTT.

The V gene is TRBV11-1, the J gene TRBJ2-1; 9 bases agree with TRBD2. Per germline, CDR1 SGHAT and CDR2 FQDESV (reference sequence). This CDR3 region has 15 residues. Trimming at V came to 2 bases and at J to 5 bases, leaving 4 bases not matched to a gene. Written as DNA, the CDR3 is TGTGCCAGCAGCTTACTAGCGGGACCGGACAATGAGCAGTTCTTC. Encoded protein: CASSLLAGPDNEQFF.

V gene TRBV15 combines with J gene TRBJ1-3, with D possibly matching TRBD1 (6 bases). V dropped 2 bases and J dropped 1 base, with 9 bases sitting between them. CDR3 size: 15 residues. Germline CDR1 LNHNV, CDR2 YYDKDF (reference sequence). This CDR3 reads CATSRTTGSGNTIYF. As DNA, the CDR3 is TGTGCCACCAGCAGAACTACAGGGTCTGGAAACACCATATATTTT.

The chain has TRBV28 and TRBJ2-7, with 9 bases that match TRBD1. From germline, CDR1 is MDHEN and CDR2 SYDVKM. The trim removed 5 bases at V and 5 bases at J, leaving 10 bases unmatched. The CDR3 is 15 residues long. The CDR3 DNA sequence: TGTGCCAGCAGTGTGCCGGGACAGGGTAAGGACGAGCAGTACTTC. Residues: CASSVPGQGKDEQYF.

This rearrangement joins TRBV27 to TRBJ2-7, with a possible D match to TRBD1 (6 bases). Germline CDR1 MNHEY, CDR2 SMNVEV (reference sequence). This CDR3 spans 15 amino acids. V lost 6 bases and J 2 bases, leaving 17 bases between the germline ends. The chain's CDR3 is CASSKNQGFTYEQYF. CDR3 sequence (DNA): TGTGCCAGCAGCAAAAACCAGGGGTTTACCTACGAGCAGTACTTC.

V and J are TRBV30 and TRBJ2-7; TRBD1 agrees at 10 bases. The CDR3 consists of 15 residues. Germline CDR1 GTSNPN, CDR2 SVGIG (reference sequence). V gave up 3 bases and J gave up 4 bases; unmatched junction bases: 9. CDR3 bases: TGTGCCTGGAGCGCTAGGACAGGGGGATGGTACGAGCAGTACTTC. Encoded protein: CAWSARTGGWYEQYF.

The V and J genes are TRBV5-5 and TRBJ1-5, with D possibly being TRBD1 (5 bases). V lost 1 base and J lost 7, with 18 bases in between. The CDR3 runs 16 residues. CDR1 and CDR2 (germline): SGHKS, YYEKEE (reference sequence). The CDR3, as DNA: TGTGCCAGCAGCTTGTCCCTTGTAGGGGAGGGCCAGCCCCAGCATTTT. This codes for CASSLSLVGEGQPQHF.

V gene TRBV15 combines with J gene TRBJ2-7; the D is unclear. Trimming left V 0 bases short and J 3 bases short, with 6 bases between. This CDR3 has 13 residues. Per the germline V gene, CDR1 is LNHNV and CDR2 is YYDKDF (reference sequence). This CDR3 is CATSRESRYEQYF. Written as DNA, the CDR3 is TGTGCCACCAGCAGAGAATCCCGCTACGAGCAGTACTTC.

The V call is TRBV7-9, the J call TRBJ2-1; TRBD2 matches at 8 bases. The CDR3 spans 16 residues. Germline assignment: CDR1 SEHNR and CDR2 FQNEAQ (reference sequence). Trimming at V came to 4 bases and at J to 4 bases, leaving 9 bases not matched to a gene. Here the CDR3 reads CASSSGGGLAYNEQFF. CDR3 DNA sequence: TGTGCCAGCAGCTCTGGGGGCGGACTAGCTTACAATGAGCAGTTCTTC.

This chain uses TRBV6-5 with TRBJ1-2, with D possibly matching TRBD1 (5 bases). Per germline, CDR1 MNHEY and CDR2 SVGAGI. The CDR3 runs to 12 residues. Trimming left V 2 bases short and J 8 bases short, with 9 bases between. The CDR3 here is CASSYLQGGYTF. The CDR3 bases are TGTGCCAGCAGTTACCTTCAGGGCGGCTACACCTTC.

The rearrangement links TRBV19 to TRBJ2-7; D ambiguous. This CDR3 has 13 amino acids. The V end was cut by 6 bases, the J end by 2 bases, with 11 bases between. The germline gives CDR1 LNHDA, CDR2 SQIVND (reference sequence). The CDR3 loop is CASSPGSPYEQYF. In DNA, the CDR3 is TGTGCCAGTAGCCCCGGGTCTCCCTACGAGCAGTACTTC.

This chain links TRBV7-9 with TRBJ1-2; D is unclear. The CDR3 is made up of 13 amino acids. Trimming took 1 base from V and 2 from J, leaving 5 bases between them. The germline gives CDR1 SEHNR, CDR2 FQNEAQ (reference sequence). CDR3 bases: TGTGCCAGCAGCTTAGTAGAAAACTATGGCTACACCTTC. It is translated as CASSLVENYGYTF.

J is TRBJ1-1 and V is TRBV2, with 8 bases fitting TRBD1. CDR1 is SNHLY and CDR2 is FYNNEI in the germline V gene. The CDR3 length is 14 residues. With V trimmed by 5 bases and J by 0 bases, 2 bases remained unmatched. The CDR3, as DNA: TGTGCCAGCAGTAAACAGGGGGTGAACACTGAAGCTTTCTTT. The encoded protein is CASSKQGVNTEAFF.